The clone carrying this TCR beta chain was detected ten times or more. The target antigen is unknown. The data are from a study of glioma-infiltrating T cells. Study-level findings and limits: Only very few CDR3 sequences appeared in both tissue and blood. Non-neoplastic patients had below-expected tissue-blood divergence, while all gliomas exceeded expectation.

Amplification of TCR alpha and beta CDR3 regions from RNA used iRepertoire nested multiplex PCR. Input was roughly 85-450 ng of tissue mRNA or PBMC total RNA. TCRdb reanalysed the multiplex PCR reads using MiXCR and keeps one entry per CDR3 protein. The data contain tens of thousands of distinct CDR3 sequences, about a quarter of them seen just once; the ten biggest clones take up roughly 7%. Trimming stripped 6 bases from V and 3 bases from J, with 9 bases between. Germline lookup yields CDR1 LNHDA and CDR2 SQIVND (reference sequence). CDR3 length: 13 amino acids. The sequence was obtained from a human donor with low-grade glioma or glioblastoma, undergoing nonglioma brain surgery, or in good health (not recorded which). The sample was glioma tissue, nonneoplastic brain tissue, or PBMCs (not recorded which). The chain uses TRBV19 and TRBJ2-1; D gene ambiguous. This chain's CDR3 is CASSEKDYNEQFF. The CDR3 DNA sequence: TGTGCCAGTAGCGAAAAGGACTACAATGAGCAGTTCTTC.